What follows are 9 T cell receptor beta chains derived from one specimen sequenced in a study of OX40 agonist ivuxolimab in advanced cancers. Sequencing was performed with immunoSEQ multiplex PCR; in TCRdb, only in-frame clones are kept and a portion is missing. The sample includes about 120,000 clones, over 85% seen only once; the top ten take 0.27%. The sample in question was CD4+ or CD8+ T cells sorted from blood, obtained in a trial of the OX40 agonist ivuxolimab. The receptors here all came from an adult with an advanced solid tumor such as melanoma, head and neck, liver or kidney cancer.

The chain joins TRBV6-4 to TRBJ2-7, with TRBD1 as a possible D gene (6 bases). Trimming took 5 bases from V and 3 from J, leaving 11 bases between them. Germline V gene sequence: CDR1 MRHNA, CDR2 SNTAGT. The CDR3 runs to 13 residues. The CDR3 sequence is CASSPGQDYEQYF. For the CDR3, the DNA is TGTGCCAGCAGTCCGGGACAAGACTACGAGCAGTACTTC.

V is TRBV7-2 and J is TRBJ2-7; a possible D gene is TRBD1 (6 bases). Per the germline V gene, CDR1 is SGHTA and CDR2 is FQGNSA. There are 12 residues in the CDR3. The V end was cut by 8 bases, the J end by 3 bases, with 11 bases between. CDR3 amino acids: CASATGNYEQYF. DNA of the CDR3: TGTGCCAGCGCAACAGGGAACTACGAGCAGTACTTC. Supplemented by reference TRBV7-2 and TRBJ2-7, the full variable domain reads GAGVSQSPSNKVTEKGKDVELRCDPISGHTALYWYRQSLGQGLEFLIYFQGNSAPDKSGLPSDRFSAERTGGSVSTLTIQRTQQEDSAVYLCASATGNYEQYFGPGTRLTVT.

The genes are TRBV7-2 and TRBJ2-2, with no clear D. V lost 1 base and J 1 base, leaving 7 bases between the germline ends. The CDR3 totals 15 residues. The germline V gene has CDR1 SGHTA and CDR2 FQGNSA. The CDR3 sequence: CASSLEFENTGELFF. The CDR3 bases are TGTGCCAGCAGCTTAGAGTTCGAGAACACCGGGGAGCTGTTTTTT.

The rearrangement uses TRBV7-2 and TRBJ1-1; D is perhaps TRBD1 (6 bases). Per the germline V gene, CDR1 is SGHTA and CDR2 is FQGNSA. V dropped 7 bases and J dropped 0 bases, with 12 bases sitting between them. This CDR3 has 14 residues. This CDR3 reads CASKTGLVNTEAFF. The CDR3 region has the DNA TGTGCCAGCAAGACAGGCCTAGTGAACACTGAAGCTTTCTTT.

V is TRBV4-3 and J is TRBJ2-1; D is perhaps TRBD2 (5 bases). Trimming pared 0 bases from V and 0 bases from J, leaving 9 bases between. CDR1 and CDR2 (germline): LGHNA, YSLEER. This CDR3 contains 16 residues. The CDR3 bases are TGCGCCAGCAGCCAAGAGATAAGCGGCTCCTACAATGAGCAGTTCTTC. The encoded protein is CASSQEISGSYNEQFF.

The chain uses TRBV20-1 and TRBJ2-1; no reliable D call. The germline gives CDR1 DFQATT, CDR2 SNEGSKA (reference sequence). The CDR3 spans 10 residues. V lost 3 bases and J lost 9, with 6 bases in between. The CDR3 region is CSASWGEQFF. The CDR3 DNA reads TGCAGTGCTAGCTGGGGTGAGCAGTTCTTC.

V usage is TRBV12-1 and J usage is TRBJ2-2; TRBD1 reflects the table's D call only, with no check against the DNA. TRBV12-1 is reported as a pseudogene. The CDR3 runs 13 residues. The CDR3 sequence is CASSFSSTGELFF. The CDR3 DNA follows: TGTGCCAGCAGCTTTTCCAGCACCGGGGAGCTGTTTTTT.

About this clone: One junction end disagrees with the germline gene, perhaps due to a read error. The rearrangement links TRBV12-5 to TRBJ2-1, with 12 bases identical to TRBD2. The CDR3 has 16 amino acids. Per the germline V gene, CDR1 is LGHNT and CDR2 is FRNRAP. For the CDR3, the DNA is TGTGCTAGTGGGTTGGGGACTAGCGGGCGGAGGAATGAGCAGTTCTTC. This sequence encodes CASGLGTSGRRNEQFF.

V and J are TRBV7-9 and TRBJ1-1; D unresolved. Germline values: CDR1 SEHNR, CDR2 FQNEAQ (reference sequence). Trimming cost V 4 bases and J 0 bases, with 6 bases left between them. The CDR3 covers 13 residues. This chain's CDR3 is CASSSGMNTEAFF. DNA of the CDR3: TGTGCCAGCAGCTCCGGTATGAACACTGAAGCTTTCTTT.